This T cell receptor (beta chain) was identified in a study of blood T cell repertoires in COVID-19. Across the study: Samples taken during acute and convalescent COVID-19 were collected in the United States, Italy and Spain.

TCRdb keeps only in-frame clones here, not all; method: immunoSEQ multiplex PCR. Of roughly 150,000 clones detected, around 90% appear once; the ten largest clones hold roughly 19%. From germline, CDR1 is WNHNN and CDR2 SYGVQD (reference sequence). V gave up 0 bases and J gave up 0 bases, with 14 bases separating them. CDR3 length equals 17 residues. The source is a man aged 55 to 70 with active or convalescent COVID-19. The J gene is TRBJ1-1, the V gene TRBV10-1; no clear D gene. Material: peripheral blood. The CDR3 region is CASSESIGSLLNTEAFF. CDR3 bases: TGCGCCAGCAGTGAGTCGATCGGGTCGTTATTGAACACTGAAGCTTTCTTT.